Below are 25 T cell receptor beta chains sequenced from a single sample in a study of T-cell reconstitution after alpha-beta-depleted transplantation in children. Unique molecular identifiers were incorporated when the TCRbeta library was constructed. TCRdb independently ran MiXCR on the PCR reads; one entry per CDR3 protein. The sample has about 830,000 distinct CDR3 sequences, less than 20% seen once; the top ten hold around 5.3%. The source material was PBMCs, mostly from graft donor cells, sampled 360 days after TCRalphabeta/CD19-depleted stem cell transplant. The receptors were gathered from a male patient between 5 and 17 years old who had a stem cell transplant for acute lymphoblastic leukemia, so the T cells may come from the graft donor.

In its sample, this clonotype was seen a few times. The rearrangement links TRBV12-3 or TRBV12-4 to TRBJ2-7, with a possible D match to TRBD1 (5 bases). V lost 6 bases, J lost 1 base, and 10 bases lay in between. CDR3 length: 13 amino acids. The CDR3 here is CASSVQASYEQYF. The DNA of the CDR3 is TGTGCCAGCAGCGTACAGGCGTCCTACGAGCAGTACTTC.

This chain links TRBV5-1 with TRBJ2-5; D gene unclear. Germline V gene sequence: CDR1 SGHRS, CDR2 YFSETQ. The CDR3 loop spans 12 amino acids. V was clipped by 5 bases and J by 3 bases, with 8 bases between them. The CDR3 DNA reads as TGCGCCAGCAGTCACGTCGAAGAGACCCAGTACTTC. This gives the protein CASSHVEETQYF. The full variable domain, with the rest looked up from reference TRBV5-1 and TRBJ2-5, is KAGVTQTPRYLIKTRGQQVTLSCSPISGHRSVSWYQQTPGQGLQFLFEYFSETQRNKGNFPGRFSGRQFSNSRSEMNVSTLELGDSALYLCASSHVEETQYFGPGTRLLVL.

This clonotype was found once. A read error may account for a junction end that differs from germline. The V call is TRBV2, the J call TRBJ2-5; D is possibly TRBD1 (6 bases). CDR1 and CDR2 (germline): SNHLY, FYNNEI. The CDR3 is 17 amino acids. CDR3 residues: CASIELRDMVQVETQYF. The CDR3 DNA is TGTGCCAGCATTGAACTCCGGGACATGGTACAAGTTGAGACCCAGTACTTC.

There are a few counts of this clonotype. The V call is TRBV7-2, the J call TRBJ2-7; D is uncertain. The ends were cut back, 4 bases at V and 6 bases at J, with 10 bases in the middle. The CDR3 is made up of 12 amino acids. CDR1 SGHTA and CDR2 FQGNSA come from the germline V gene. CDR3 residues: CASSWYRAEQYF. CDR3 DNA sequence: TGTGCCAGCAGCTGGTACAGAGCCGAGCAGTACTTC.

This clonotype was picked up many times. The CDR3 reads CASSQLLEGPENEKLFF. The DNA for the CDR3 is TGCGCCAGCAGCCAACTCCTCGAGGGTCCGGAGAATGAAAAACTGTTTTTT. The rearrangement uses TRBV4-1 and TRBJ1-4; D uncertain. The CDR3 consists of 17 residues. Germline assignment: CDR1 MGHRA and CDR2 YSYEKL. Trimming removed 2 bases from V and 5 bases from J, with 18 bases in between.

This clonotype has more than one count but fewer than ten. The chain employs TRBV5-1 and TRBJ2-7, with D unresolved. Germline CDR1 reads SGHRS; CDR2 reads YFSETQ. The CDR3 has 11 residues. V lost 2 bases, J lost 7 bases, and 7 bases lay in between. The CDR3 coding sequence is TGCGCCAGCAGCTTCCGACAAGAGCAGTACTTC. It yields the protein CASSFRQEQYF.

This clonotype was observed many times. The V call is TRBV4-1, the J call TRBJ2-5, with D possibly TRBD2 on 5 matching bases. Per germline, CDR1 MGHRA and CDR2 YSYEKL. V lost 4 bases and J lost 5, with 14 bases in between. This CDR3 is 14 amino acids long. This CDR3 reads CASSPRTWRETQYF. CDR3 nucleotides: TGCGCCAGCAGCCCTCGGACTTGGAGGGAGACCCAGTACTTC.

The chain links TRBV29-1 to TRBJ2-2, with D uncertain. Trimming cost V 0 bases and J 1 base, with 9 bases left between them. Germline CDR1 and CDR2: SQVTM and ANQGSEA. This CDR3 is 15 amino acids long. This CDR3 is CSVEDLGMNTGELFF. CDR3 DNA: TGCAGCGTTGAAGATCTGGGTATGAACACCGGGGAGCTGTTTTTT.

For the CDR3, the DNA is TGCGCCAGCAGCTTAGTCTCGAGTATTCTGAGCACAGATACGCAGTATTTT. Protein product: CASSLVSSILSTDTQYF. The rearrangement joins TRBV5-1 to TRBJ2-3; D is undetermined. V lost 2 bases, J lost 0 bases, and 16 bases lay in between. The germline CDR1 and CDR2 sequences are SGHRS and YFSETQ. This CDR3 has 17 residues.

The sample holds a few counts of this clonotype. V and J are TRBV20-1 and TRBJ2-3, with D maybe TRBD2 (5 bases). The CDR3 length is 18 residues. Trimming cost V 0 bases and J 2 bases, with 21 bases left between them. From germline, CDR1 is DFQATT and CDR2 SNEGSKA (reference sequence). This chain's CDR3 is CSAREYLGDWYNTDTQYF. The DNA for the CDR3 is TGCAGTGCTAGAGAGTACCTCGGGGATTGGTATAACACAGATACGCAGTATTTT.

This clonotype showed up many times. The chain links TRBV5-1 to TRBJ2-7; maybe TRBD2 (5 bases). V lost 0 bases to trimming and J lost 0 bases, with 7 bases between them. This CDR3 is 14 amino acids long. Looked up from germline, CDR1 is SGHRS and CDR2 is YFSETQ. The CDR3 DNA follows: TGCGCCAGCAGCTTGGAGCGGCCCTCCTACGAGCAGTACTTC. It specifies CASSLERPSYEQYF.

In its sample, this clonotype was seen a few times. The chain is built from TRBV18 and TRBJ2-4; no reliable D call. V was cut by 3 bases and J by 4 bases, with 7 bases left in between. CDR3 length equals 13 residues. Germline CDR1 is KGHSH and CDR2 is LQKENI. In DNA form, the CDR3 reads TGTGCCAGCTCACCCTCGGAGAAAAACATTCAGTACTTC. Its protein product is CASSPSEKNIQYF.

This clonotype was detected only a few times. The chain carries TRBV9 and TRBJ2-3; D may be TRBD2 (6 bases). This CDR3 region has 15 residues. Deletions cut 4 bases from V and 5 bases from J, with 17 bases between. Germline V gene lookup returns CDR1 SGDLS and CDR2 YYNGEE. DNA of the CDR3: TGTGCCAGCAGCCCGCGGGAACCCCTGGGAGATACGCAGTATTTT. It encodes CASSPREPLGDTQYF.

The chain is built from TRBV14 and TRBJ2-6, with D uncertain. CDR1 is SGHDN, CDR2 FVKESK, per germline. The CDR3 is made up of 15 amino acids. Trimming stripped 1 base from V and 2 bases from J, with 6 bases between. This chain's CDR3 is CASSQGLAGANVLTF. Here the CDR3 DNA reads TGTGCCAGCAGCCAAGGGCTAGCTGGGGCCAACGTCCTGACTTTC.

V is TRBV10-3 and J is TRBJ2-2, with TRBD1 identical over 8 bases. CDR3 length: 16 amino acids. Germline trimming cut 3 bases from V and 1 base from J; bases unmatched to any gene: 4. Germline loops: CDR1 ENHRY, CDR2 SYGVKD. The CDR3 reads CAISDRGQGNTGELFF. The CDR3 region has the DNA TGTGCCATCAGTGACCGCGGACAGGGGAACACCGGGGAGCTGTTTTTT.

V usage is TRBV12-3 or TRBV12-4 and J usage is TRBJ2-7, with 13 bases that match TRBD2. The CDR3 has 18 amino acids. Germline trimming cut 6 bases from V and 5 bases from J; bases unmatched to any gene: 16. The CDR3 loop reads CASSRPGLAGAKSHEQYF. In DNA, the CDR3 is TGTGCCAGCAGCCGCCCCGGACTAGCGGGAGCTAAATCCCACGAGCAGTACTTC.

This clonotype was found a few times. This rearrangement joins TRBV5-4 to TRBJ2-3, with D unresolved. Germline CDR1 and CDR2: SGHNT and YYREEE (reference sequence). V was shortened by 0 bases and J by 5 bases, with 16 bases between the two germline ends. This CDR3 is built from 16 residues. CDR3 residues: CASSLGAPLDGDTQYF. The CDR3 coding sequence is TGTGCCAGCAGCTTGGGGGCACCCTTAGATGGAGATACGCAGTATTTT.

This rearrangement joins TRBV5-1 to TRBJ2-7; D not certain. The V and J ends lost 0 bases and 2 bases respectively, with 9 bases between them. The CDR3 loop spans 14 amino acids. The germline gives CDR1 SGHRS, CDR2 YFSETQ. In DNA form, the CDR3 reads TGCGCCAGCAGCTTGGTGGTCGACACCTACGAGCAGTACTTC. Translation gives CASSLVVDTYEQYF. Drawing the rest from reference TRBV5-1 and TRBJ2-7, the complete variable domain is KAGVTQTPRYLIKTRGQQVTLSCSPISGHRSVSWYQQTPGQGLQFLFEYFSETQRNKGNFPGRFSGRQFSNSRSEMNVSTLELGDSALYLCASSLVVDTYEQYFGPGTRLTVT.

The chain couples TRBV27 to TRBJ1-3; D gene unclear. Germline V gene sequence: CDR1 MNHEY, CDR2 SMNVEV (reference sequence). V shed 7 bases and J shed 1 base, with 8 bases lying between them. The CDR3 has 13 amino acids. The CDR3 DNA reads as TGTGCCAGCATCTCGAGATCTGGAAACACCATATATTTT. Its protein is CASISRSGNTIYF.

V is TRBV5-1 and J is TRBJ2-1; 13 bases agree with TRBD2. This CDR3 is built from 15 residues. V shed 4 bases and J 9 bases; nucleotides not matched to a gene: 7. The V gene's germline CDR1 is SGHRS and CDR2 YFSETQ. The CDR3 here is CASSHWTSGSPEQFF. The CDR3 region has the DNA TGCGCCAGCAGCCATTGGACTAGCGGGAGCCCTGAGCAGTTCTTC.

The genes are TRBV5-1 and TRBJ2-3; TRBD2 agrees at 7 bases. The CDR3 runs 19 residues. Per the germline V gene, CDR1 is SGHRS and CDR2 is YFSETQ. Trimming at V came to 4 bases and at J to 3 bases, leaving 20 bases not matched to a gene. For the CDR3, the DNA is TGCGCCAGCAGCGTCCCTTGGAACGCCGGGACTACCGCAACAGATACGCAGTATTTT. Its translation: CASSVPWNAGTTATDTQYF.

This clonotype was observed a few times. The chain carries TRBV11-2 and TRBJ2-7, with TRBD2 matching over 13 bases. The germline CDR1 and CDR2 sequences are SGHAT and FQNNGV. The CDR3 sequence is 19 residues long. V lost 5 bases, J lost 2 bases, and 15 bases stayed unmatched. For the CDR3, the DNA is TGTGCCAGCAGCCCGAGACTAGCGGGGGGTCAAGGAATTCCCTACGAGCAGTACTTC. This sequence encodes CASSPRLAGGQGIPYEQYF.

The V call is TRBV7-8, the J call TRBJ2-1, with 9 bases fitting TRBD2. The length of the CDR3 is 17 residues. Germline V CDR1 and CDR2: SGHVS, FQNEAQ. V shed 4 bases, J shed 5 bases, and the junction held 12 bases outside the gene matches. CDR3 nucleotide sequence: TGTGCCAGCAGCTCTCTTTTAGCGGGAGAGGGCAACAATGAGCAGTTCTTC. Residues: CASSSLLAGEGNNEQFF. The full variable domain, with the rest looked up from reference TRBV7-8 and TRBJ2-1, is GAGVSQSPRYKVAKRGQDVALRCDPISGHVSLFWYQQALGQGPEFLTYFQNEAQLDKSGLPSDRFFAERPEGSVSTLKIQRTQQEDSAVYLCASSSLLAGEGNNEQFFGPGTRLTVL.

This chain uses TRBV25-1 with TRBJ2-6; D remains unclear. Trimming shortened V by 2 bases and J by 17 bases, and 10 bases separated the two germline ends. Looked up from germline, CDR1 is MGHDK and CDR2 is SYGVNS. The CDR3 has 11 amino acids. In DNA form, the CDR3 reads TGTGCCAGCAGTGAAGGTCCACGTATGACTTTC. Its translation is CASSEGPRMTF.

To note about this clonotype: Germline is not matched at one junction end, which may reflect a read error. The rearrangement joins TRBV20-1 to TRBJ2-7; D perhaps matches TRBD1 (6 bases). This CDR3 has 11 amino acids. Germline values: CDR1 DFQATT, CDR2 SNEGSKA (reference sequence). The CDR3 spells CSARDGAGVRF. DNA of the CDR3: TGCAGTGCTAGAGATGGGGCAGGGGTACGCTTC.